This T cell receptor (beta chain) was sequenced during a study of graft-versus-host responses after intestinal transplantation. At the level of the study: Transplant recipients had multivisceral, liver-intestinal, or isolated intestinal grafts. Study-wide results and limits: Recipient marrow contained GvH clones, some of which appeared first in ileum or blood.

The assay was immunoSEQ multiplex PCR, and TCRdb's table has in-frame clones only and misses some. The data show approximately 10,000 clones, about three quarters seen once. Intraepithelial and lamina propria lymphocytes were released after the graft tissue was processed. CDR1 is KGHSH, CDR2 LQKENI, per germline. This CDR3 has 13 amino acids. V lost 3 bases to trimming and J lost 4 bases, with 9 bases between them. Turning to this clone: The antigen is unknown.

The receptor was isolated from a human patient who received an intestinal transplant, so some T cells may come from the graft donor. The J gene is TRBJ1-1, the V gene TRBV18; D may be TRBD1 (5 bases). This specimen was ileum tissue, taken less than 150 days after intestinal transplantation. The chain's CDR3 is CASSPQGSTEAFF. CDR3 nucleotides: TGTGCCAGCTCACCCCAGGGTAGCACTGAAGCTTTCTTT.